Listed here are 3 T cell receptor beta chains from one sample, sequenced in a study of radiation and T cells in renal cell carcinoma. The time point: blood 2 weeks post-SBRT. Treatment indicated: 15 Gy SBRT to primary tumor, nephrectomy 4 weeks later. Method: immunoSEQ multiplex PCR; TCRdb's copy keeps in-frame clones and lacks some. The table lists roughly 130,000 clones, 88% of them singletons, with almost 6% in the top ten. The specimen comprised blood, sampled from a patient whose treatment included radiotherapy and nephrectomy. The receptors originated from a woman between 65 and 79 years old with renal cell carcinoma.

The chain employs TRBV5-1 and TRBJ2-7; either TRBD1 or TRBD2 may fit D (6 bases each). V was clipped by 1 base and J by 0 bases, with 8 bases between them. Germline V gene data show CDR1 as SGHRS and CDR2 as YFSETQ. This CDR3 is 14 amino acids long. The CDR3 here is CASSLWGASYEQYF. The CDR3 DNA follows: TGCGCCAGCAGCTTGTGGGGGGCCTCCTACGAGCAGTACTTC.

V usage is TRBV5-1 and J usage is TRBJ2-7, with D unresolved. Trimming cost V 0 bases and J 0 bases, with 10 bases left between them. The length of the CDR3 is 15 residues. Germline V gene sequence: CDR1 SGHRS, CDR2 YFSETQ. For the CDR3, the DNA is TGCGCCAGCAGCTTGGCGGGTCAGAGCTCCTACGAGCAGTACTTC. This gives the protein CASSLAGQSSYEQYF.

The chain has TRBV2 and TRBJ1-2; TRBD1 agrees at 7 bases. This CDR3 comprises 15 residues. Germline CDR1 is SNHLY and CDR2 is FYNNEI. The V segment lost 1 base and the J segment 7 bases; nucleotides outside the gene matches: 9. CDR3: CASSEGGTAGSGYTF. In DNA form, the CDR3 reads TGTGCCAGCAGTGAAGGTGGGACAGCAGGAAGTGGCTACACCTTC.